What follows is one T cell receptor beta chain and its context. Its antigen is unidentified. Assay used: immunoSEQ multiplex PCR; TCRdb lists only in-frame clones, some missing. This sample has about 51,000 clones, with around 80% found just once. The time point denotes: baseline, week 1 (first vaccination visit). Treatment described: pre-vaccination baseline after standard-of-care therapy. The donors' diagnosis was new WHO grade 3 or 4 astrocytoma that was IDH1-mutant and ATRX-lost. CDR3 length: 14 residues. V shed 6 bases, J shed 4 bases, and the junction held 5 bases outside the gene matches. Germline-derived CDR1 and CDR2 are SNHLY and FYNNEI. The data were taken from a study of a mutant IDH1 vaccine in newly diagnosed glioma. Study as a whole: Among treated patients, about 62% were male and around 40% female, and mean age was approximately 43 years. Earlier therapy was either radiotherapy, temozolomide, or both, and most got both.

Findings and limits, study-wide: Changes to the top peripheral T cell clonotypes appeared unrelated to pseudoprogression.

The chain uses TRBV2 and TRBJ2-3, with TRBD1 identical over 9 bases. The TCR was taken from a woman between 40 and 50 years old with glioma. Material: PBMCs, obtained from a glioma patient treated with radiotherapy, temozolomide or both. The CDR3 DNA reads TGTGCCAGCAGGTTAACAGGGGGCGCAGATACGCAGTATTTT. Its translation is CASRLTGGADTQYF.